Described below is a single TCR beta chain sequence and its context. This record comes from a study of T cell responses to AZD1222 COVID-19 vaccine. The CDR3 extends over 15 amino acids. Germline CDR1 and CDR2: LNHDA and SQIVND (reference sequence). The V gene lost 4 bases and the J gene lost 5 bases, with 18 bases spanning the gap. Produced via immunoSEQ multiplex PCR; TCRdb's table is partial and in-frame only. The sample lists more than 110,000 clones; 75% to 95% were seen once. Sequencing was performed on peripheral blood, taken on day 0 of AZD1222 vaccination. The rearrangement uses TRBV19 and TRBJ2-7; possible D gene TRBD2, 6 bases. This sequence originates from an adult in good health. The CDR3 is CASSRGTGEADEQYF. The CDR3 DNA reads TGTGCCAGTAGTAGGGGGACGGGGGAGGCGGACGAGCAGTACTTC.